The 18 T cell receptor beta chains below were found in one sample sequenced in a study of CD8 T cells in Susac syndrome. Random hexamers served to reverse transcribe roughly 0.5 to 1 ug RNA. TCRdb re-called the immunoSEQ multiplex PCR reads through MiXCR, storing one row per CDR3 protein. Here the sample spans about 190,000 distinct CDR3 sequences, approximately 96% being singletons. The material sequenced was CD4+ T cells from PBMCs. These receptors originate from a human donor with Susac syndrome.

V is TRBV7-8 and J is TRBJ2-7; 12 bases line up with TRBD1. V gave up 4 bases and J gave up 4 bases; unmatched junction bases: 11. The CDR3 length is 17 residues. Germline lookup yields CDR1 SGHVS and CDR2 FQNEAQ. This chain's CDR3 is CASSSGTGGGLSYEQYF. CDR3 DNA sequence: TGTGCCAGCAGCTCCGGGACAGGGGGCGGTTTGTCGTACGAGCAGTACTTC.

The chain combines TRBV7-8 with TRBJ2-1; 7 positions match TRBD1. Germline CDR1 reads SGHVS; CDR2 reads FQNEAQ. The ends lost 1 base at V and 7 bases at J; junction bases unmatched: 7. The CDR3 contains 15 residues. CDR3 coding DNA: TGTGCCAGCAGCTTAGGTGGGACAGTGGATAATGAGCAGTTCTTC. Protein product: CASSLGGTVDNEQFF.

The gene calls are TRBV7-8 and TRBJ1-4, with 9 bases identical to TRBD1. The germline V gene has CDR1 SGHVS and CDR2 FQNEAQ. The CDR3 runs to 15 residues. The J segment lost 8 bases and the V segment lost 5 bases, leaving 9 bases of the junction unmatched. In DNA, the CDR3 is TGTGCCAGCAGCGGAACAGGGGGCGCCCGGGAAAAACTGTTTTTT. The encoded protein is CASSGTGGAREKLFF.

CDR3: CASSFQGLDGYTF. In DNA form, the CDR3 reads TGTGCCAGCAGCTTCCAGGGCTTAGATGGCTACACCTTC. The chain combines TRBV5-4 with TRBJ1-2; TRBD1 is a possible D gene (5 bases). V was pared by 2 bases and J by 6 bases, with 11 bases between. The CDR3 contains 13 residues. Germline V lookup: CDR1 SGHNT, CDR2 YYREEE (reference sequence).

V usage is TRBV11-2 and J usage is TRBJ2-1; 7 bases are a match to TRBD1. J was trimmed by 7 bases and V by 5 bases; bases with no gene match: 5. Germline V gene lookup returns CDR1 SGHAT and CDR2 FQNNGV. CDR3 size: 13 residues. In DNA, the CDR3 is TGTGCCAGCAGCCGCGACAGGGCGAATGAGCAGTTCTTC. It is translated as CASSRDRANEQFF. Full variable domain (remainder filled in from reference TRBV11-2 and TRBJ2-1): EAGVAQSPRYKIIEKRQSVAFWCNPISGHATLYWYQQILGQGPKLLIQFQNNGVVDDSQLPKDRFSAERLKGVDSTLKIQPAKLEDSAVYLCASSRDRANEQFFGPGTRLTVL.

The rearrangement uses TRBV4-2 and TRBJ2-7, with TRBD2 matching 8 bases. Trimming cost V 4 bases and J 7 bases; bases outside gene matches: 9. Germline V CDR1 and CDR2: LGHNA, YNFKEQ. CDR3 length: 14 residues. The CDR3 protein is CASSPLSGGGEQYF. DNA for the CDR3: TGTGCCAGCAGCCCCCTAAGCGGGGGAGGGGAGCAGTACTTC.

The chain carries TRBV29-1 and TRBJ1-4, with 10 bases lining up with TRBD1. The V segment lost 8 bases and the J segment 6 bases; nucleotides outside the gene matches: 3. Germline values: CDR1 SQVTM, CDR2 ANQGSEA. This CDR3 contains 12 residues. This CDR3 is CSTGTGDEKLFF. In nucleotides, the CDR3 is TGCAGCACCGGGACAGGGGATGAAAAACTGTTTTTT.

The gene calls are TRBV2 and TRBJ1-2, with a possible D match to TRBD1 (5 bases). The CDR3 is made up of 12 amino acids. Germline-derived CDR1 and CDR2 are SNHLY and FYNNEI. The V and J ends lost 10 bases and 4 bases respectively, with 13 bases between them. The CDR3 protein is CATTDTPYGYTF. CDR3 nucleotides: TGTGCCACCACGGACACCCCCTATGGCTACACCTTC.

The chain has TRBV5-1 and TRBJ1-2, with D perhaps TRBD1 (6 bases). The CDR3 totals 17 residues. In germline, CDR1 is SGHRS, CDR2 YFSETQ. Trimming stripped 1 base from V and 8 bases from J, with 24 bases between. The CDR3 loop is CASSLWGAGQSPRGYTF. In DNA form, the CDR3 reads TGCGCCAGCAGCTTGTGGGGAGCCGGACAGTCCCCGAGAGGCTACACCTTC.

Here the CDR3 reads CASSSTTERGTEAFF. The CDR3, as DNA: TGTGCCAGCAGCTCGACAACAGAGAGAGGCACTGAAGCTTTCTTT. V usage is TRBV11-2 and J usage is TRBJ1-1; D gene unclear. Trimming pared 4 bases from V and 4 bases from J, leaving 16 bases between. Germline V gives CDR1 SGHAT, CDR2 FQNNGV. The CDR3 consists of 15 residues.

The CDR3 here is CASSQSDSFYEQYF. CDR3 sequence (DNA): TGTGCCAGCAGCCAATCAGACAGCTTCTACGAGCAGTACTTC. This chain connects TRBV3-1 to TRBJ2-7; a possible D gene is TRBD1 (5 bases). CDR3 length: 14 amino acids. The germline V gene encodes CDR1 LGHDT and CDR2 YNNKEL (reference sequence). V was cut by 2 bases and J by 3 bases, with 11 bases left in between.

The J gene is TRBJ2-5, the V gene TRBV7-3; D is tentatively TRBD1 or TRBD2 (7 bases each). The germline V gene encodes CDR1 SGHTA and CDR2 FQGTGA. This CDR3 is 15 amino acids long. The V end was cut by 4 bases, the J end by 5 bases, with 17 bases between. The CDR3 DNA reads as TGTGCCAGCAGCTCCGACAGGGCGGGGGTGGAGACCCAGTACTTC. Encoded protein: CASSSDRAGVETQYF.

The rearrangement links TRBV7-9 to TRBJ1-1, with 7 bases lining up with TRBD1. Per germline, CDR1 SEHNR and CDR2 FQNEAQ (reference sequence). V shed 6 bases and J 0 bases; nucleotides not matched to a gene: 7. The CDR3 runs 15 residues. DNA for the CDR3: TGTGCCAGCAGATACCTAGGGGGCATGAACACTGAAGCTTTCTTT. Its protein product is CASRYLGGMNTEAFF.

The chain combines TRBV30 with TRBJ1-6; D possibly corresponds to TRBD1 (5 bases). V was cut by 3 bases and J by 7 bases, with 13 bases left in between. Germline V CDR1 and CDR2: GTSNPN, SVGIG (reference sequence). The CDR3 is 14 residues long. The CDR3 loop is CAWSRGGLNSPLHF. CDR3 bases: TGTGCCTGGAGCCGCGGGGGACTCAATTCACCCCTCCACTTT.

The chain uses TRBV6-1 and TRBJ2-7; D is perhaps TRBD1 (6 bases). Germline V lookup: CDR1 MNHNS, CDR2 SASEGT. The CDR3 consists of 15 residues. Trimming removed 2 bases from V and 4 bases from J, with 15 bases in between. CDR3 coding DNA: TGTGCCAGCAGTGAAACAGGGCCCCCAGGATACGAGCAGTACTTC. This sequence encodes CASSETGPPGYEQYF.

The V call is TRBV3-1, the J call TRBJ2-4; tentative D call: TRBD1 (5 bases). Germline V gene sequence: CDR1 LGHDT, CDR2 YNNKEL (reference sequence). The CDR3 runs to 13 residues. With 3 bases removed from V and 7 bases from J, the gap between germline ends came to 10 bases. The CDR3, as DNA: TGTGCCAGCAGCCATGGGCAGGGTAACATTCAGTACTTC. Protein product: CASSHGQGNIQYF.

The chain uses TRBV6-4 and TRBJ2-1; 7 bases are a match to TRBD2. The CDR3 sequence is 14 residues long. Looked up from germline, CDR1 is MRHNA and CDR2 is SNTAGT. V dropped 1 base and J dropped 7; count of bases not matched to a gene: 4. This CDR3 reads CASSDLAGGNEQFF. Here the CDR3 DNA reads TGTGCCAGCAGTGACTTAGCCGGGGGGAATGAGCAGTTCTTC.

As for this clonotype: No DNA is shown, since the ends of the CDR3 on it are uncertain; the CDR3 is the one TCRdb lists. CDR3 sequence reads: CASRETGVPEAFF. J is TRBJ1-1 and V is TRBV2; TRBD1, the table's D call, lacks a check against the DNA. Both ends counted, the CDR3 spans 13 residues. Germline V lookup: CDR1 SNHLY, CDR2 FYNNEI.